This T cell receptor beta chain appears in the sequencing data of a study of response to subunit inactivated influenza vaccine. TCRdb independently ran MiXCR on the RT-PCR reads; one entry per CDR3 protein. The sample has hundreds of thousands of distinct CDR3 sequences, less than 20% seen once. This CDR3 is 14 amino acids long. V was trimmed by 1 base and J by 9 bases, leaving 10 bases between them. Per germline, CDR1 LGHNA and CDR2 YNFKEQ. This clonotype was seen more than once but under ten times. The chain combines TRBV4-2 with TRBJ1-6; D unclear. This sequence was found in a middle-aged man who received an inactivated influenza vaccine. The starting material was PBMCs from blood, obtained approximately 5 days after vaccination. Here the CDR3 reads CASSQGFGISPLHF. The CDR3 coding sequence is TGTGCCAGCAGCCAAGGTTTTGGGATTTCACCCCTCCACTTT.